The 27 T cell receptor beta chains below all came from one sample that was sequenced in a study of T cell changes during pregnancy in multiple sclerosis. Profiling relied on immunoSEQ multiplex PCR, and the TCRdb table lists in-frame clones only, not all of them. Found here are over 85,000 clones, approximately 90% of them singletons; the top ten hold roughly 1.9%. The material was peripheral blood, obtained in the first trimester of pregnancy. The receptors here all came from a female donor in good health, enrolled as a control in a pregnancy study.

The chain has TRBV18 and TRBJ1-1; D ambiguous. CDR1 and CDR2 from the germline V gene are KGHSH and LQKENI. The CDR3 extends over 13 amino acids. Trimming pared 2 bases from V and 6 bases from J, leaving 10 bases between. The CDR3 DNA sequence: TGTGCCAGCTCACCAGCCGTTAGCGCTGAAGCTTTCTTT. This translates into CASSPAVSAEAFF.

This clone has only one observation. The CDR3 loop is CASHRETGGSSPLHF. In DNA form, the CDR3 reads TGTGCCAGCCATAGAGAAACAGGGGGAAGTTCACCCCTCCACTTT. This sequence joins TRBV5-5 and TRBJ1-6; 8 bases match TRBD1. Germline CDR1 and CDR2: SGHKS and YYEKEE (reference sequence). V was pared by 7 bases and J by 9 bases, with 12 bases of the junction left unmatched. This CDR3 is built from 15 residues.

J is TRBJ1-1 and V is TRBV4-1; 12 bases agree with TRBD1. This CDR3 is built from 18 residues. Germline V gives CDR1 MGHRA, CDR2 YSYEKL. Trimming cost V 2 bases and J 1 base; bases outside gene matches: 8. Written as DNA, the CDR3 is TGCGCCAGCAGCCAATTCGTCGGGACAGGGGGCGAGAACACTGAAGCTTTCTTT. Its protein product is CASSQFVGTGGENTEAFF.

J is TRBJ2-3 and V is TRBV4-3; 7 nucleotides align to TRBD2. Trimming cost V 5 bases and J 2 bases; bases outside gene matches: 7. CDR1 and CDR2 from the germline V gene are LGHNA and YSLEER. This CDR3 has 15 residues. The CDR3 bases are TGCGCCAGCAGCTTGTGGGAGGGCCCCACAGATACGCAGTATTTT. It is translated as CASSLWEGPTDTQYF.

The chain recombines TRBV5-8 with TRBJ2-5; TRBD2 agrees at 8 bases. Germline CDR1 reads SGHTS; CDR2 reads YDEGEE. V was clipped by 1 base and J by 5 bases; unmatched bases: 7. This CDR3 contains 15 residues. The CDR3 sequence: CASSLNGGAEETQYF. The CDR3 DNA is TGTGCCAGCAGCTTGAACGGGGGGGCCGAGGAGACCCAGTACTTC.

The DNA of the CDR3 is TGTGCCACCAGCAGCAGGGGAGCGGGGGTTGGCACCGGGGAGCTGTTTTTT. It yields the protein CATSSRGAGVGTGELFF. J is TRBJ2-2 and V is TRBV15; 8 positions match TRBD2. Germline loops: CDR1 LNHNV, CDR2 YYDKDF (reference sequence). J gave up 4 bases and V 3 bases, and 10 bases lay outside the gene matches. The CDR3 has 17 residues.

This clone was observed once. The chain couples TRBV27 to TRBJ2-5; TRBD2 is a possible D gene (6 bases). The CDR3 spans 16 residues. V gave up 0 bases and J gave up 1 base, with 12 bases separating them. Germline V CDR1 and CDR2: MNHEY, SMNVEV (reference sequence). The CDR3 DNA reads as TGTGCCAGCAGTTTATCGGCGGAGGGTCCCCAAGAGACCCAGTACTTC. Its translation is CASSLSAEGPQETQYF.

The V gene is TRBV28, the J gene TRBJ1-6; TRBD1 agrees at 8 bases. Per the germline V gene, CDR1 is MDHEN and CDR2 is SYDVKM. The V gene end was trimmed by 2 bases and the J gene end by 3 bases; junction bases not matched to a gene: 6. CDR3 length equals 17 residues. CDR3 sequence (DNA): TGTGCCAGCAGTTTACGGACAGGGAACGACTATAATTCACCCCTCCACTTT. Translating it yields CASSLRTGNDYNSPLHF.

The chain links TRBV18 to TRBJ1-1; D gene uncertain. The CDR3 totals 16 residues. Trimming took 3 bases from V and 1 from J, leaving 15 bases between them. Germline CDR1 reads KGHSH; CDR2 reads LQKENI. Written as DNA, the CDR3 is TGTGCCAGCTCACCCTATAGGTTTGCGGGGAACACTGAAGCTTTCTTT. Its protein product is CASSPYRFAGNTEAFF.

This chain links TRBV25-1 with TRBJ1-5, with D perhaps TRBD1 (5 bases). Trimming shortened V by 4 bases and J by 5 bases, and 12 bases separated the two germline ends. There are 14 residues in the CDR3. Germline V gene lookup returns CDR1 MGHDK and CDR2 SYGVNS. CDR3 coding DNA: TGTGCCAGCAGTGTGACAGAGTCCTATCAGCCCCAGCATTTT. Translation gives CASSVTESYQPQHF.

V is TRBV18 and J is TRBJ1-2, with D possibly matching TRBD1 (6 bases). With 6 bases removed from V and 4 bases from J, the gap between germline ends came to 12 bases. Germline CDR1 is KGHSH and CDR2 is LQKENI. This CDR3 region has 13 residues. The CDR3 sequence is CASSEGVGYGYTF. CDR3 DNA: TGTGCCAGCTCCGAGGGGGTCGGCTATGGCTACACCTTC. Full variable domain (outside the CDR3, taken from reference TRBV18 and TRBJ1-2): NAGVMQNPRHLVRRRGQEARLRCSPMKGHSHVYWYRQLPEEGLKFMVYLQKENIIDESGMPKERFSAEFPKEGPSILRIQQVVRGDSAAYFCASSEGVGYGYTFGSGTRLTVV.

The rearrangement uses TRBV7-6 and TRBJ2-5; TRBD2 matches 12 bases. Losses at the gene ends were 2 bases for V and 4 bases for J; bases not matched to a gene: 11. CDR1 and CDR2 (germline): SGHVS, FNYEAQ. The CDR3 loop spans 18 amino acids. The CDR3 region is CASSLRVLAGGLRETQYF. The CDR3 DNA reads as TGTGCCAGCAGCTTAAGAGTCCTAGCGGGGGGGCTTCGAGAGACCCAGTACTTC.

The chain recombines TRBV7-2 with TRBJ1-1, with D possibly being TRBD1 (6 bases). Germline V lookup: CDR1 SGHTA, CDR2 FQGNSA. The ends were cut back, 3 bases at V and 1 base at J, with 6 bases in the middle. This CDR3 has 13 amino acids. In DNA, the CDR3 is TGTGCCAGCAGCTTGGGACAGAACACTGAAGCTTTCTTT. It specifies CASSLGQNTEAFF.

This clone showed up just once. This chain uses TRBV7-9 with TRBJ1-1; maybe TRBD1 (5 bases). The length of the CDR3 is 13 residues. Germline V gene lookup returns CDR1 SEHNR and CDR2 FQNEAQ (reference sequence). The V gene lost 4 bases and the J gene lost 6 bases, with 12 bases spanning the gap. The CDR3 spells CASSSQGNAEAFF. The CDR3 DNA is TGTGCCAGCAGCTCCCAGGGTAACGCTGAAGCTTTCTTT.

This chain joins TRBV5-5 and TRBJ2-1, with 8 nucleotides matching TRBD1. Germline V gene lookup returns CDR1 SGHKS and CDR2 YYEKEE (reference sequence). V gave up 4 bases and J gave up 8 bases; unmatched junction bases: 5. The CDR3 contains 13 residues. This CDR3 is CASSLQGADEQFF. In DNA, the CDR3 is TGTGCCAGCAGCCTTCAGGGGGCCGATGAGCAGTTCTTC.

In this sample, this clone turned up a few times. J is TRBJ2-7 and V is TRBV4-3, with a weak D call TRBD2 (5 bases). Trimming shortened V by 2 bases and J by 2 bases, and 13 bases separated the two germline ends. Germline V lookup: CDR1 LGHNA, CDR2 YSLEER. The CDR3 is 15 residues long. The CDR3 spells CASSQQRTATYEQYF. The CDR3 DNA reads TGCGCCAGCAGCCAACAGCGGACGGCAACCTACGAGCAGTACTTC.

The genes are TRBV15 and TRBJ1-1; D might be TRBD1 (5 bases). Trimming pared 3 bases from V and 0 bases from J, leaving 14 bases between. This CDR3 is built from 16 residues. The V gene's germline CDR1 is LNHNV and CDR2 YYDKDF (reference sequence). This chain's CDR3 is CATSRGLGGMNTEAFF. DNA for the CDR3: TGTGCCACCAGCAGGGGACTCGGGGGAATGAACACTGAAGCTTTCTTT.

This clone is a singleton in its sample. CDR3 loop: CAWGVDREEYF. Written as DNA, the CDR3 is TGTGCCTGGGGGGTCGACAGGGAAGAGTATTTT. The chain combines TRBV30 with TRBJ2-3; 7 bases are a match to TRBD1. The V gene's germline CDR1 is GTSNPN and CDR2 SVGIG (reference sequence). V lost 5 bases and J lost 13; bases outside the gene matches: 9. The CDR3 totals 11 residues.

This chain joins TRBV7-2 and TRBJ1-5, with 7 bases matching TRBD1. Germline-derived CDR1 and CDR2 are SGHTA and FQGNSA. With V trimmed by 2 bases and J by 8 bases, 9 bases remained unmatched. The CDR3 totals 15 residues. The CDR3 spells CASSLRQGKIEPQHF. The DNA of the CDR3 is TGTGCCAGCAGCTTACGACAGGGAAAGATCGAGCCCCAGCATTTT.

CDR3 nucleotide sequence: TGTGCCAGCAGCTTATCCCAGGACAGGGCGGGCACCGGGGAGCTGTTTTTT. Encoded protein: CASSLSQDRAGTGELFF. The chain combines TRBV7-3 with TRBJ2-2; TRBD1 agrees at 8 bases. From germline, CDR1 is SGHTA and CDR2 FQGTGA. The CDR3 consists of 17 residues. The junction had 9 bases not matched to a gene; V was cut back by 2 bases and J by 4 bases.

This rearrangement joins TRBV7-2 to TRBJ2-1, with 7 bases aligning to TRBD2. Germline CDR1 and CDR2: SGHTA and FQGNSA. J gave up 10 bases and V 0 bases, and 3 bases lay outside the gene matches. This CDR3 comprises 13 residues. Here the CDR3 DNA reads TGTGCCAGCAGCTTAGCGACGGGAGGCGAGCAGTTCTTC. This codes for CASSLATGGEQFF.

The rearrangement joins TRBV23-1 to TRBJ2-7, with unresolved D. TRBV23-1 is labeled an ORF, and its function is uncertain. The CDR3 length is 14 residues. Trimming pared 3 bases from V and 0 bases from J, leaving 9 bases between. The CDR3 protein is CASSHERSSYEQYF. In DNA form, the CDR3 reads TGCGCCAGCAGTCATGAAAGGAGCTCCTACGAGCAGTACTTC.

The chain combines TRBV7-2 with TRBJ2-1, with 11 bases fitting TRBD2. The CDR3 is 18 residues long. The ends lost 5 bases at V and 4 bases at J; junction bases unmatched: 13. From germline, CDR1 is SGHTA and CDR2 FQGNSA. The chain's CDR3 is CASSHEASGGIFYNEQFF. CDR3 nucleotide sequence: TGTGCCAGCAGCCACGAGGCTAGCGGGGGGATTTTTTACAATGAGCAGTTCTTC.

The V call is TRBV29-1, the J call TRBJ1-1, with TRBD1 matching over 8 bases. The CDR3 extends over 14 amino acids. With 7 bases clipped from V and 2 bases from J, the junction kept 9 bases outside the gene matches. In germline, CDR1 is SQVTM, CDR2 ANQGSEA. As DNA, the CDR3 is TGCAGCGCAGACCCTGGACAGGGAAACACTGAAGCTTTCTTT. Translation: CSADPGQGNTEAFF.

The chain links TRBV11-2 to TRBJ2-1, with a possible D match to TRBD1 (6 bases). Trimming removed 3 bases at V and 3 bases at J, with 15 bases between. Germline V gives CDR1 SGHAT, CDR2 FQNNGV. There are 16 residues in the CDR3. The CDR3 region is CASSFIPSRGYNEQFF. CDR3 nucleotides: TGTGCCAGCAGCTTTATTCCATCCAGGGGCTACAATGAGCAGTTCTTC.

This chain connects TRBV13 to TRBJ1-1; D is ambiguous. The CDR3 is 12 residues long. V shed 4 bases and J shed 10 bases, with 13 bases lying between them. The germline V gene encodes CDR1 PRHDT and CDR2 FYEKMQ (reference sequence). The CDR3 region has the DNA TGTGCCAGCAGCTCGCGGGTGGGCCCAGCTTTCTTT. Protein product: CASSSRVGPAFF.

As to this clone: Other nucleotide sequences in the sample specify the same CDR3. This chain uses TRBV7-2 with TRBJ2-5, with TRBD2 identical over 8 bases. Germline CDR1 reads SGHTA; CDR2 reads FQGNSA. Trimming at V came to 3 bases and at J to 5 bases, leaving 5 bases not matched to a gene. The CDR3 contains 14 residues. Written as DNA, the CDR3 is TGTGCCAGCAGCTTCGGGGGGGCCCGCGAGACCCAGTACTTC. This codes for CASSFGGARETQYF.